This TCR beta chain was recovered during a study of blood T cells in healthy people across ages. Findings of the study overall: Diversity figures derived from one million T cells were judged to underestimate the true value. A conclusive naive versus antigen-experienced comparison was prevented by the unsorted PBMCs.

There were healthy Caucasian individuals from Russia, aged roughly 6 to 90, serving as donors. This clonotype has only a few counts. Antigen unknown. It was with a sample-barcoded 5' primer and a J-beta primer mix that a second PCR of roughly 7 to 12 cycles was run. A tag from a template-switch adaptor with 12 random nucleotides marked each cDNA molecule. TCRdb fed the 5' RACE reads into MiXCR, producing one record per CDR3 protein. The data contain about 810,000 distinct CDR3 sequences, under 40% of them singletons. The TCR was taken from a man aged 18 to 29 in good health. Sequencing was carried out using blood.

CDR3 DNA sequence: TGTGCCAGCAGCTTAGTCTCGTCCGGGGGGCTGGGGCAGCCCCAGCATTTT. As protein: CASSLVSSGGLGQPQHF. This chain uses TRBV7-2 with TRBJ1-5; TRBD1 is a possible D gene (6 bases). The V and J ends lost 1 base and 7 bases respectively, with 20 bases between them. The CDR3 has 17 residues. In germline, CDR1 is SGHTA, CDR2 FQGNSA.